This T cell receptor beta chain comes out of a study of radiotherapy plus CTLA-4 blockade in lung cancer. Study in general: Patients showed objective responses in under 20% of cases, and disease control was achieved by 31%.

Lung cancer patients with chemo-refractory metastatic non-small-cell disease were given focal radiation plus CTLA-4 blockade with ipilimumab. Profiling relied on immunoSEQ multiplex PCR, and the TCRdb table lists in-frame clones only, not all of them. Of 56,000 or so clones listed, 65% to 80% were seen once; the top ten hold 16%. Germline V gene lookup returns CDR1 ENHRY and CDR2 SYGVKD. The V end was cut by 10 bases, the J end by 0 bases, with 18 bases between. This CDR3 spans 15 amino acids. About this clone itself: Its antigen is unidentified.

Findings and limits, study-wide: TCR clones originating in tumors grew in number in blood after radiotherapy plus ipilimumab. In blood, early T cell clone dynamics reportedly predicted response best, together with interferon-beta.

V is TRBV10-3 and J is TRBJ2-5; D is perhaps TRBD1 (6 bases). The clonotype comes from a human donor with non-small cell lung cancer who had a complete response to radiotherapy plus ipilimumab. Specimen: peripheral blood, collected from a patient treated with radiotherapy plus ipilimumab. CDR3 bases: TGTGCCACACGCCCGGACAGTACCGACCAAGAGACCCAGTACTTC. Translating it yields CATRPDSTDQETQYF.